This TCR beta chain was recovered during a study of cytomegalovirus exposure and HLA in healthy donors (dated by TCRdb to 2015 to 2018). With respect to the entire study: According to an earlier analysis of several hundred of the donors, about 190 million T cells yielded 117 million unique TCR beta sequences and about 300 Gb of sequence data. An early release that covered some 640 HLA-typed donors contained around 300 gigabases of sequencing data and approximately 85 million unique TCR sequences. The genetic ancestry cluster associated with self-reported Caucasian donors included roughly four fifths of the approximately 430 genotyped donors. The study aimed to test whether cataloging public T cell receptors could reveal signatures of past pathogen exposure. The study profiled the T cell repertoires of approximately 700 subjects by immunosequencing and related them to cytomegalovirus serostatus. A separate validation cohort of roughly 130 different subjects was used in addition to the approximately 640-subject first cohort. To predict cytomegalovirus infection status, the study brought together high-throughput TCR immunosequencing, statistical association of individual TCRs with disease status, and machine learning. In a later analysis, previously published TCR beta repertoires from several hundred donors were re-analyzed and high-resolution HLA genotyping was added so that TCR occurrence patterns could be studied. The later analysis used no new phenotypic data to find candidate immune exposures, relying instead on TCR beta sequences and their occurrence across donors. An earlier analysis of 587 of the donors used high-throughput TCR beta sequencing to judge whether each TCR beta V gene segment behaved as functional or pseudogenic. Donor age, sex, ethnicity and CMV serostatus were compiled alongside the repertoire data. Genome-wide SNP genotypes for about 60% of the roughly 700 donors were used in a later genetic analysis, which treated that subset as a discovery cohort. Every discovery cohort repertoire had been produced on one sequencing platform. HLA typing included class I and class II loci at four-digit resolution. The number of donors typed differed by locus, with about 629-640 for A, B, C, DRB1 and DQB1, around 560 for DQA1, nearly 610 for DPA1, and 472 for DPB1. Roughly 5 DR-DQ haplotypes were handled as single units for association and clustering because linkage in the cohort was strong. On average, around 230,000 unique TCR beta nucleotide sequences were sequenced per donor among 398 genotyped donors of the cohort, with roughly a sixth of those sequences being non-productive. The research as a whole found: The study gave a list of under 200 TCR beta chains associated with cytomegalovirus. In a later genetic analysis, fewer N-insertions in productive TCRs were reported among donors in an Asian-associated ancestry cluster than the roughly 670-donor mean. A later analysis associated around 16,000 TCR beta sequences with specific HLA alleles at a false discovery rate of 0.05. It was suggested by the authors that the approach could potentially be generalized to other disease states and immunological phenotypes. A later analysis found that HLA-associated TCR beta chains were more clonally expanded and had lower generation probabilities than equally common non-associated chains. The sequencing pipeline was judged likely to have produced a cluster of highly shared sequence variants as a technical artifact. In vitro tests confirmed that a few of the cytomegalovirus-associated TCR beta chains recognize cytomegalovirus antigens. The classifier was reported to diagnose cytomegalovirus status with high specificity and sensitivity in both the original cohort and the validation cohort. About 17 rarely observed V segments, including chromosome 9 orphons, were excluded from the earlier analysis of several hundred of the donors because counts were too low. Because HLA typing was missing for some donors at each locus, association tests included only the typed subset. A further reported finding was that TCR beta sequences accurately predicted the HLA-A and HLA-B alleles for most subjects in the first cohort. Correlated functional status among segregating V segments might reflect linkage disequilibrium, but an unknown experimental factor could not be ruled out. The presence/absence analyses assumed that sequencing depth was roughly uniform across donors, and that assumption may not be true. Several of the top co-occurrence clusters appeared to be linked to parvovirus B19, influenza, CMV and Epstein-Barr virus, according to a later analysis. In a later genetic analysis, a missense DCLRE1C variant was associated with V-gene and J-gene trimming of TCR beta chains, and the association was replicated in an independent cohort. In this cohort, only TCR beta chains were sequenced, and detectable features were limited by the absence of alpha or paired-chain data. When HLA alleles, especially DR and DQ, strongly co-occurred, attributing TCR associations to individual alleles was difficult. Because the 87-base-pair reads could not distinguish some IMGT-functional V segments, including TRBV6-2 and TRBV6-3, those segments were excluded. In a later analysis, the rate of TCR association differed among HLA loci, with DRB1 alleles having the most associated TCRs and HLA-C alleles having the fewest. CMV serostatus was the only immune exposure information available for the cohort. While some public TCRs were present in many individuals, most TCR sequences turned up only very rarely across donors. A later analysis found that most CMV-associated TCR beta chains appeared HLA-restricted, with HLA associations seemingly driven largely by CMV exposure. Broadly in line with IMGT annotations, most TCR beta V segments showed up in productive rearrangements about 87% or about 30% of the time in an earlier analysis of 450 to 750 of the donors.

The CDR3 runs 14 residues from the cysteine to the phenylalanine. The CDR3 DNA has 42 bases and is translated from base 1. CDR1 MDHEN and CDR2 SYDVKM were looked up in the germline V gene. For this chain, trimming is 4 bases at the V end and 7 bases at the J end, and the number of junction bases without a gene match is 4. In total, approximately 690 healthy bone marrow donors made up the cohort. At the time of sampling, every cohort member was nominally healthy, though immune exposures that went unrecorded were likely present. The donor tested CMV seropositive and was one of the 289 seropositive cohort members. A peripheral blood sample was collected from each donor, and TCR beta sequencing was performed on peripheral blood mononuclear cells. Genomic DNA was extracted from the blood cell samples with the Qiagen DNeasy Blood Extraction Kit. Library construction relied on the immunoSEQ multiplex PCR assay. A mixture of 60 forward primers for TCR Vbeta segments and 13 reverse primers for TCR Jbeta segments was used in the multiplex PCR. The CDR3 region of rearranged TCR beta genes was amplified from genomic DNA with a multiplex PCR assay. The amplified TCR beta libraries were sequenced on the Illumina HiSeq System as 87-base-pair reads. The study's own analysis went as follows. In a later analysis, tens of millions of unique TCR beta chains were counted across the roughly 610 repertoires, and roughly 11 million of these chains were shared by at least two donors. Raw reads were error-corrected and collapsed into unique sequences with a nearest-neighbor algorithm that merged closely related sequences to remove PCR and sequencing errors. To assign V, D and J gene segments, CDR3 sequences were aligned to IMGT reference sequences. For a sequence to be retained, a match of at least six nucleotides was required to both a V gene segment and a J gene segment. Rearrangements were called productive when the CDR3 lacked stop codons and stayed in frame with V and J; all others were non-productive. CDR3 was defined by IMGT convention, running from the second conserved V-encoded cysteine to the conserved J-encoded phenylalanine. In an earlier analysis of roughly 610 of the donors, sequences lacking an unambiguous match to a single V gene segment were excluded. An earlier analysis of several hundred of the donors classified V segments as functional when productive rearrangements were above 56.7% and as segregating when the standard deviation between donors was above 5%. A statistical classification framework was developed to diagnose cytomegalovirus status using the catalog of TCR beta chain sequences. A later analysis assigned V and J genes by comparing TCR nucleotide sequences with IMGT/GENE-DB human TR gene sequences. Using the TCRdist pipeline, a later analysis assigned CDR3 sequences along with most-parsimonious VDJ recombination scenarios. A later analysis defined each TCR beta chain by its CDR3 amino acid sequence plus V-gene family, and excluded reads lacking a unique V-gene family. As a way to deal with suspected cross-contamination and a sequencing artifact, a later analysis dropped approximately 590 nucleotide sequences that were highly shared and had low generation probability. A later analysis calculated a clonal expansion index for each public chain from normalized within-repertoire ranks of inferred template counts. In a later analysis, generation probabilities were computed with a VDJ recombination model fitted to out-of-frame rearrangements, and the resulting probabilities were checked against IGoR. In a later analysis, hypergeometric tests were used to score TCR-TCR, TCR-HLA and TCR-CMV co-occurrence, with a repertoire-size bias correction applied to TCR pairs. False discovery rates were estimated in a later analysis by permuting HLA or CMV assignments 20 times. In a later analysis, co-occurring TCRs were grouped with DBSCAN, and TCRdist sequence similarity was added when clustering was performed within HLA-allele-positive subsets. For co-occurrence clustering, repertoires with fewer than 30,000 or more than 120,000 public chains were excluded, along with about five repertoires with anomalous nucleotide sharing. The source is immuneACCESS, and TCRdb retained only in-frame sequences with V and J called. Part of the clones is not carried over; for the studies checked, unresolved V genes explain less than half of this, and the remainder is unexplained. From that table come the V and J calls and clone size; the DNA was used to work out D and trimming. In all, the sample holds about 120,000 clones, and about 83% of those were seen once. The ten largest clones capture about 3.5% of the sample.

This clone showed up just a few times. Its antigen has not been determined. Base qualities are not provided; no much larger clone lies one nucleotide away. The chain links TRBV28 with TRBJ1-4, and TRBD1 aligns with 9 junction nucleotides. Sequencing input: PBMCs. The TCR was taken from a woman aged 40 to 50 in good health and CMV-seropositive. The CDR3 has the sequence CASSWRDRVEKLFF. The nucleotides read TGTGCCAGCAGTTGGCGGGACAGGGTTGAAAAACTGTTTTTT.